The 14 T cell receptor beta chains presented below share a single source sample, sequenced in a study of CD4 T cells in relation to SARS-CoV-2 and coronaviruses. CD4+ T cells from unexposed donors were obtained before the COVID-19 pandemic (2011-2018). Here immunoSEQ multiplex PCR was the method, and the copy in TCRdb shows in-frame clones only, minus some. The data show about 59,000 clones, roughly 85% seen once. Sequenced input: memory CD4+ T cells from PBMCs. Receptors were obtained from a human donor in good health.

The CDR3 spells CASSGDSTVEKLFF. CDR3 sequence (DNA): TGTGCCAGCAGTGGGGACAGCACGGTTGAAAAACTGTTTTTT. V is TRBV28 and J is TRBJ1-4; TRBD1 matches at 7 bases. Germline-derived CDR1 and CDR2 are MDHEN and SYDVKM. CDR3 length: 14 amino acids. Trimming at V came to 5 bases and at J to 7 bases, leaving 7 bases not matched to a gene.

V and J are TRBV7-8 and TRBJ2-2, with D hard to call. Germline V CDR1 and CDR2: SGHVS, FQNEAQ. The CDR3 length is 15 residues. Trimming took off 3 bases at V and 2 bases at J, with 10 bases between the two ends. CDR3 protein: CASSLERYNTGELFF. In DNA, the CDR3 is TGTGCCAGCAGCTTGGAGCGATATAACACCGGGGAGCTGTTTTTT.

This chain links TRBV2 with TRBJ2-5; 7 positions match TRBD1. The CDR3 length is 14 residues. Losses at the gene ends were 8 bases for V and 7 bases for J; bases not matched to a gene: 13. In germline, CDR1 is SNHLY, CDR2 FYNNEI. The DNA of the CDR3 is TGTGCCAGCGACAAGTTACAGGGGTTGGGGACCCAGTACTTC. Translation: CASDKLQGLGTQYF.

This chain uses TRBV6-1 with TRBJ1-2, with D possibly matching TRBD1 (6 bases). The CDR3 loop spans 13 amino acids. Germline CDR1 MNHNS, CDR2 SASEGT. With 2 bases removed from V and 4 bases from J, the gap between germline ends came to 8 bases. The CDR3 protein is CASSEQGTYGYTF. The CDR3 coding sequence is TGTGCCAGCAGTGAACAGGGGACCTATGGCTACACCTTC.

The chain combines TRBV24-1 with TRBJ2-2, with a possible D match to TRBD1 (5 bases). The germline V gene encodes CDR1 KGHDR and CDR2 SFDVKD. V was trimmed by 2 bases and J by 4 bases, leaving 13 bases between them. This CDR3 comprises 16 residues. The CDR3 bases are TGTGCCACCAGTGATTGGGCAGGGTATGGCACCGGGGAGCTGTTTTTT. It yields the protein CATSDWAGYGTGELFF.

The chain uses TRBV27 and TRBJ1-2; TRBD1 matches 8 bases. The junction had 12 bases not matched to a gene; V was cut back by 0 bases and J by 0 bases. The CDR3 length is 19 residues. Germline V gives CDR1 MNHEY, CDR2 SMNVEV (reference sequence). CDR3 nucleotides: TGTGCCAGCAGTTTATCGATTTTTACTACGGGACAGGCTAACTATGGCTACACCTTC. It yields the protein CASSLSIFTTGQANYGYTF.

For the CDR3, the DNA is TGTGCCAGCAGTACGCGCCGGGACAGGCTTCAAGAGACCCAGTACTTC. It yields the protein CASSTRRDRLQETQYF. V usage is TRBV28 and J usage is TRBJ2-5, with 8 bases that match TRBD1. CDR3 length: 16 residues. V was pared by 5 bases and J by 2 bases, with 10 bases of the junction left unmatched. CDR1 is MDHEN and CDR2 is SYDVKM in the germline V gene.

The V call is TRBV28, the J call TRBJ1-4; possible D gene TRBD1, 5 bases. The germline CDR1 and CDR2 sequences are MDHEN and SYDVKM. CDR3 length: 12 residues. Trimming took 10 bases from V and 4 from J, leaving 10 bases between them. The chain's CDR3 is CATKGINEKLFF. For the CDR3, the DNA is TGTGCCACCAAGGGGATTAATGAAAAACTGTTTTTT.

In DNA, the CDR3 is TGTGCCAGCTCACTCTCGGGACAGATGAGGGCCGGCGGTTACGAGCAGTACTTC. Its translation: CASSLSGQMRAGGYEQYF. This chain connects TRBV18 to TRBJ2-7; 7 nucleotides line up with TRBD1. With 4 bases clipped from V and 4 bases from J, the junction kept 19 bases outside the gene matches. The CDR3 has 18 amino acids. The V gene's germline CDR1 is KGHSH and CDR2 LQKENI.

The gene calls are TRBV6-1 and TRBJ2-1; D might be TRBD1 or TRBD2, each matching 5 bases. Germline CDR1 MNHNS, CDR2 SASEGT. The V gene lost 3 bases and the J gene lost 6 bases, with 15 bases spanning the gap. The CDR3 runs to 15 residues. CDR3 region: CASSDIGGTGNEQFF. The CDR3 bases are TGTGCCAGCAGTGATATTGGGGGAACCGGCAATGAGCAGTTCTTC.

This chain connects TRBV24-1 to TRBJ2-2; D remains ambiguous. The length of the CDR3 is 16 residues. V was trimmed by 4 bases and J by 0 bases, leaving 11 bases between them. CDR1 and CDR2 from the germline V gene are KGHDR and SFDVKD. The CDR3 region is CATSEEGSPNTGELFF. CDR3 coding DNA: TGTGCCACCAGTGAGGAAGGCAGCCCGAACACCGGGGAGCTGTTTTTT.

The rearrangement uses TRBV28 and TRBJ1-3; D remains unclear. The germline gives CDR1 MDHEN, CDR2 SYDVKM. V lost 6 bases and J lost 1, with 10 bases in between. The CDR3 covers 14 residues. CDR3 protein: CASSPFGSGNTIYF. DNA of the CDR3: TGTGCCAGCAGCCCTTTCGGGTCTGGAAACACCATATATTTT.

V usage is TRBV5-5 and J usage is TRBJ2-6, with D unresolved. The CDR3 contains 16 residues. Germline CDR1 reads SGHKS; CDR2 reads YYEKEE (reference sequence). Trimming took off 1 base at V and 2 bases at J, with 10 bases between the two ends. The DNA of the CDR3 is TGTGCCAGCAGCTTGATGGCAGCAACTGGGGCCAACGTCCTGACTTTC. It translates to CASSLMAATGANVLTF.

The CDR3 spells CASSPGYTGIPNEKLFF. CDR3 DNA sequence: TGTGCCAGCAGCCCAGGCTATACAGGGATCCCCAATGAAAAACTGTTTTTT. The chain carries TRBV5-5 and TRBJ1-4; the D gene is possibly TRBD1 (6 bases). Trimming took 4 bases from V and 5 from J, leaving 21 bases between them. Germline V gene lookup returns CDR1 SGHKS and CDR2 YYEKEE (reference sequence). The CDR3 runs to 17 residues.